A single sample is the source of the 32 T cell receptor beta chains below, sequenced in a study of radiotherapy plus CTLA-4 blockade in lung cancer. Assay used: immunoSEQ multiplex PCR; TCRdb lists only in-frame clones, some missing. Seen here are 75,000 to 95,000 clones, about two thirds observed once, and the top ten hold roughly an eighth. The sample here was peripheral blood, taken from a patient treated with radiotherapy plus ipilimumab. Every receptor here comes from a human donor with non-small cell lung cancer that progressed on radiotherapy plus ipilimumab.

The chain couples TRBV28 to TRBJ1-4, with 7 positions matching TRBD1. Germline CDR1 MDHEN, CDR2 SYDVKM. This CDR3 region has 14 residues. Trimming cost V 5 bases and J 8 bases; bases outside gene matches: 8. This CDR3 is CASSEQGPEEKLFF. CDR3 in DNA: TGTGCCAGCAGTGAACAGGGGCCCGAAGAAAAACTGTTTTTT.

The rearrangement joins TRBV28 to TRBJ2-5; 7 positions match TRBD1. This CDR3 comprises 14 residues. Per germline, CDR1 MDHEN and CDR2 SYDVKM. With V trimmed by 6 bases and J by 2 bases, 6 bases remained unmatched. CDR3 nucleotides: TGTGCCAGCAGCACTCGGGACAGACAAGAGACCCAGTACTTC. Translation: CASSTRDRQETQYF.

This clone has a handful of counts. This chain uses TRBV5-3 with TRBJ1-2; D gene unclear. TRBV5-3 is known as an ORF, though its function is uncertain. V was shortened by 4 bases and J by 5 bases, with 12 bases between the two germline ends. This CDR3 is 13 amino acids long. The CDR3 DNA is TGTGCCAGAAGCCGCGGACCCGATTATGGCTACACCTTC. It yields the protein CARSRGPDYGYTF.

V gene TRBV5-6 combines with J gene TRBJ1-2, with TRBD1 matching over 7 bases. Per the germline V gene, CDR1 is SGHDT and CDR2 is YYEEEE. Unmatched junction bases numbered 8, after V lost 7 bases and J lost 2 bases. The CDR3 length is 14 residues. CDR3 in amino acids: CASGSGTVNYGYTF. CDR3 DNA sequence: TGTGCCAGCGGCTCTGGGACAGTGAACTATGGCTACACCTTC.

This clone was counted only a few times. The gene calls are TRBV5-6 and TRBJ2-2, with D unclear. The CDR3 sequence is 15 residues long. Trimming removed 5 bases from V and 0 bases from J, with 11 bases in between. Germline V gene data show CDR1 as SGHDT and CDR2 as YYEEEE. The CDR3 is CASSSGAPNTGELFF. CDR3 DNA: TGTGCCAGCAGTTCTGGTGCTCCGAACACCGGGGAGCTGTTTTTT.

The CDR3 loop is CASSQMAGGTGYTF. Written as DNA, the CDR3 is TGTGCCAGCAGCCAAATGGCGGGAGGGACCGGCTACACCTTC. The J gene is TRBJ1-2, the V gene TRBV7-9, with a possible D match to TRBD1 (5 bases). Germline V gene data show CDR1 as SEHNR and CDR2 as FQNEAQ (reference sequence). This CDR3 region has 14 residues. The ends were cut back, 5 bases at V and 8 bases at J, with 18 bases in the middle.

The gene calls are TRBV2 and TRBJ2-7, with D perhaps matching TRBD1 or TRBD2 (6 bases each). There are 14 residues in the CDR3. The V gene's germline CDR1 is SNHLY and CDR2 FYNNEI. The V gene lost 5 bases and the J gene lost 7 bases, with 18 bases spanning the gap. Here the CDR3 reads CASSFRAQGREQYF. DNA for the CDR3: TGTGCCAGCAGTTTCCGGGCGCAGGGGAGGGAGCAGTACTTC.

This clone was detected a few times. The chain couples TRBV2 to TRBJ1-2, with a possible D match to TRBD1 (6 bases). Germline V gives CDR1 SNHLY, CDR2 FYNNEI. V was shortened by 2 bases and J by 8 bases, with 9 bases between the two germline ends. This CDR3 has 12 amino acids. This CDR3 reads CASSEQGSGYTF. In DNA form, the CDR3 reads TGTGCCAGCAGTGAACAGGGGAGCGGCTACACCTTC.

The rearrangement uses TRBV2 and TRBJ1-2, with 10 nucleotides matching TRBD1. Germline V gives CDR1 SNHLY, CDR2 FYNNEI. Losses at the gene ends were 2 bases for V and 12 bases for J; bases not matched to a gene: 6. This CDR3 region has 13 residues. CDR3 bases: TGTGCCAGCAGTGAAAGGGACAGGGGAGAGAACACCTTC. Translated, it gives CASSERDRGENTF.

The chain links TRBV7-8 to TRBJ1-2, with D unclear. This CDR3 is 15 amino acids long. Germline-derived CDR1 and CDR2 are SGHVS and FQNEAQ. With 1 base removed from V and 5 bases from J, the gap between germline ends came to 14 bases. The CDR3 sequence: CASSLVEGKGYGYTF. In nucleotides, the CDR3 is TGTGCCAGCAGCTTAGTGGAGGGAAAGGGTTATGGCTACACCTTC.

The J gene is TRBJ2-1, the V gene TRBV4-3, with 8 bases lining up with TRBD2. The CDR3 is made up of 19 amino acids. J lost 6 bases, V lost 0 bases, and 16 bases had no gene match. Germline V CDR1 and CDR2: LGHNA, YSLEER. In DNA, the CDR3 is TGCGCCAGCAGCCAAGAGCCTCGAAGGACTAGCACGCAGGTCAATGAGCAGTTCTTC. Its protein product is CASSQEPRRTSTQVNEQFF.

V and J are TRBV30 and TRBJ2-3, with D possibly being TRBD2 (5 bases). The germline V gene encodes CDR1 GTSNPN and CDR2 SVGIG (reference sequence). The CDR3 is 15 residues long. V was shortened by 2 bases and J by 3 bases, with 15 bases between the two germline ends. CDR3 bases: TGTGCCTGGAGTACCCACACGGGGAAAACAGATACGCAGTATTTT. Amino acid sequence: CAWSTHTGKTDTQYF. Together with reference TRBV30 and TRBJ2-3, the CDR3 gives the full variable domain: SQTIHQWPATLVQPVGSPLSLECTVEGTSNPNLYWYRQAAGRGLQLLFYSVGIGQISSEVPQNLSASRPQDRQFILSSKKLLLSDSGFYLCAWSTHTGKTDTQYFGPGTRLTVL.

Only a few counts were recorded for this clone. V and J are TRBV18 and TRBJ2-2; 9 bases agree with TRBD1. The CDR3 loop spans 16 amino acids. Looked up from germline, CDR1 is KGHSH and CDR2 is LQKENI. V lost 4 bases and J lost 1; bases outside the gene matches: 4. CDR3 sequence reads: CASSLQGAMNTGELFF. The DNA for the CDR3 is TGTGCCAGCTCACTACAGGGGGCGATGAACACCGGGGAGCTGTTTTTT.

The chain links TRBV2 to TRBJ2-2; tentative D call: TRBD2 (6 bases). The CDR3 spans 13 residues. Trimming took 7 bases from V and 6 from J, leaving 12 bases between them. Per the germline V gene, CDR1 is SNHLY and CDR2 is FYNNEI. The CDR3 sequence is CASTGRGSGELFF. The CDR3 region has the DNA TGTGCCAGCACGGGCCGGGGGTCCGGGGAGCTGTTTTTT.

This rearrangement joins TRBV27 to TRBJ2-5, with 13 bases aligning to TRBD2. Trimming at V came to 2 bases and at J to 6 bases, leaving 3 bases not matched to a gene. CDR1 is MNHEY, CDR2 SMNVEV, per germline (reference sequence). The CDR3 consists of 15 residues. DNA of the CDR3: TGTGCCAGCAGTTTAGGGACTAGCGGGGCAAAGACCCAGTACTTC. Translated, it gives CASSLGTSGAKTQYF.

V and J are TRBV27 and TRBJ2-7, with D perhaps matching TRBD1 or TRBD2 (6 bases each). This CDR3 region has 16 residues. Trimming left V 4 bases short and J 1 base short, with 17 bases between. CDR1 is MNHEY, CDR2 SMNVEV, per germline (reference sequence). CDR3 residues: CASSSDGGRGSYEQYF. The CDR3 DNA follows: TGTGCCAGCAGTTCAGACGGGGGTAGGGGGTCCTACGAGCAGTACTTC.

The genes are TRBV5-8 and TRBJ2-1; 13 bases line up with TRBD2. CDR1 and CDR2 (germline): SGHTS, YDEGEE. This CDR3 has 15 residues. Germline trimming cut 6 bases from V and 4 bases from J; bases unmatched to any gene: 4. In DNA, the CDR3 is TGTGCCAGCAACCGGGGACTAGCGGGGTACAATGAGCAGTTCTTC. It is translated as CASNRGLAGYNEQFF. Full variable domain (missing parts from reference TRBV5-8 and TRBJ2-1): EAGVTQSPTHLIKTRGQQATLRCSPISGHTSVYWYQQALGLGLQFLLWYDEGEERNRGNFPPRFSGRQFPNYSSELNVNALELEDSALYLCASNRGLAGYNEQFFGPGTRLTVL.

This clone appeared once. CDR3 loop: CASSGREGLGQGIYGYTF. CDR3 DNA sequence: TGTGCCAGCAGTGGACGGGAAGGGCTGGGACAGGGGATCTATGGCTACACCTTC. The chain joins TRBV6-1 to TRBJ1-2, with 10 bases matching TRBD1. Trimming took 4 bases from V and 4 from J; bases not matched to a gene: 15. Germline-derived CDR1 and CDR2 are MNHNS and SASEGT. This CDR3 comprises 18 residues.

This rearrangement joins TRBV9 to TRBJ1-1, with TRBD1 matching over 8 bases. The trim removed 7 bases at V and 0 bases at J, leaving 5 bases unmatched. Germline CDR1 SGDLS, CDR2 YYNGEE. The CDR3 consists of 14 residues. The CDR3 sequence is CASGQGDMNTEAFF. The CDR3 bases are TGTGCCAGCGGACAGGGCGACATGAACACTGAAGCTTTCTTT.

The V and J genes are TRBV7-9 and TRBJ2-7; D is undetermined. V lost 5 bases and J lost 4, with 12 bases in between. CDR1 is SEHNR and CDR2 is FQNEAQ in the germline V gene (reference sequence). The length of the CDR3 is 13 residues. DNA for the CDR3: TGTGCCAGCAGCCCCCAGCAGGCGTACGAGCAGTACTTC. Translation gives CASSPQQAYEQYF. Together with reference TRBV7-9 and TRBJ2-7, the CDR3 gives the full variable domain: DTGVSQNPRHKITKRGQNVTFRCDPISEHNRLYWYRQTLGQGPEFLTYFQNEAQLEKSRLLSDRFSAERPKGSFSTLEIQRTEQGDSAMYLCASSPQQAYEQYFGPGTRLTVT.

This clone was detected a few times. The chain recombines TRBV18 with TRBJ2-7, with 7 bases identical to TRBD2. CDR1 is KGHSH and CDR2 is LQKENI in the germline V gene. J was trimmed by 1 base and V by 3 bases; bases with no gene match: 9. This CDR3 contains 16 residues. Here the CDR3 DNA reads TGTGCCAGCTCACCGGGAGGGGTGCTAGCGTCCTACGAGCAGTACTTC. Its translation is CASSPGGVLASYEQYF. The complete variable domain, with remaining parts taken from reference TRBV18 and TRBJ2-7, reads NAGVMQNPRHLVRRRGQEARLRCSPMKGHSHVYWYRQLPEEGLKFMVYLQKENIIDESGMPKERFSAEFPKEGPSILRIQQVVRGDSAAYFCASSPGGVLASYEQYFGPGTRLTVT.

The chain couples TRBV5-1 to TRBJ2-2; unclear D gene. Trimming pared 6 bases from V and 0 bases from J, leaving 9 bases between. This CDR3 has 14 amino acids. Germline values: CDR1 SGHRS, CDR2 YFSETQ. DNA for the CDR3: TGCGCCAGCATGGAGCGACCGAACACCGGGGAGCTGTTTTTT. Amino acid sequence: CASMERPNTGELFF.

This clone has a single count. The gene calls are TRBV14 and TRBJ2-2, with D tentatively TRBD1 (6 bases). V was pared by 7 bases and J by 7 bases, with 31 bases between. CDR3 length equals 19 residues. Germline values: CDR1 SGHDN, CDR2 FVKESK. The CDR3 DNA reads TGTGCCAGCATCCCCCAAGAGAAGGTGCACAGGGAATGGGTCGGGGAGCTGTTTTTT. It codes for CASIPQEKVHREWVGELFF.

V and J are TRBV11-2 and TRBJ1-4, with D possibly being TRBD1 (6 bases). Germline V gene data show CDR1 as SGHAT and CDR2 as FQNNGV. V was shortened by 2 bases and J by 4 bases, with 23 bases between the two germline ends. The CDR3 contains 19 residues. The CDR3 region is CASSLFGVRGQSGNEKLFF. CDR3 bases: TGTGCCAGCAGCTTATTTGGCGTCCGGGGACAATCAGGTAATGAAAAACTGTTTTTT.

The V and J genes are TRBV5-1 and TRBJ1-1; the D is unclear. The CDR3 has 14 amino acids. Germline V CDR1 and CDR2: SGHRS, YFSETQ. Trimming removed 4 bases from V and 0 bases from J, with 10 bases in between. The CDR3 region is CASSLDGMNTEAFF. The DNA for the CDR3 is TGCGCCAGCAGCCTGGACGGGATGAACACTGAAGCTTTCTTT.

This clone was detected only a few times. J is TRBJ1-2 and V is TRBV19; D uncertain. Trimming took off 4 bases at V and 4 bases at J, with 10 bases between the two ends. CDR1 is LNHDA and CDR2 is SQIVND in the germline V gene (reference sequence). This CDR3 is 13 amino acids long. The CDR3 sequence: CASSRQEGYGYTF. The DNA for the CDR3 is TGTGCCAGTAGTAGGCAAGAGGGCTATGGCTACACCTTC.

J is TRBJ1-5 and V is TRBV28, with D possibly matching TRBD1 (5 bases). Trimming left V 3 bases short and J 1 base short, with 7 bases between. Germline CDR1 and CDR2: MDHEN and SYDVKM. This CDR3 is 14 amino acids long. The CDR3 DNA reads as TGTGCCAGCAGTTTTTGGGGCAGCAATCAGCCCCAGCATTTT. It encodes CASSFWGSNQPQHF.

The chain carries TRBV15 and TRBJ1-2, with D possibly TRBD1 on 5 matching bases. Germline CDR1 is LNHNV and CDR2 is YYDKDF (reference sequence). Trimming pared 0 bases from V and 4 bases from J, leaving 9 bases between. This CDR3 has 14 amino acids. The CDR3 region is CATSRERGLYGYTF. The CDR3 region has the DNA TGTGCCACCAGCAGAGAGAGGGGCCTCTATGGCTACACCTTC. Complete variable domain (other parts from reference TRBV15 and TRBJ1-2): DAMVIQNPRYQVTQFGKPVTLSCSQTLNHNVMYWYQQKSSQAPKLLFHYYDKDFNNEADTPDNFQSRRPNTSFCFLDIRSPGLGDTAMYLCATSRERGLYGYTFGSGTRLTVV.

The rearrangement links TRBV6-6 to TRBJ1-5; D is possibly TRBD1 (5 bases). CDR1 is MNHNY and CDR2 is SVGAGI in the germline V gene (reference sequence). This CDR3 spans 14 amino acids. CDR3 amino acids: CACTRGFSNQPQHF. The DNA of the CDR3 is TGTGCTTGCACGAGGGGTTTTAGCAATCAGCCCCAGCATTTT.

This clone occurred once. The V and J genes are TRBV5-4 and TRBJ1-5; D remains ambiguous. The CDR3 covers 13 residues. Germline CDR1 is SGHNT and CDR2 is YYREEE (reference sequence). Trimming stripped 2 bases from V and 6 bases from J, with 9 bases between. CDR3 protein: CASSFYGSQPQHF. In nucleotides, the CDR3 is TGTGCCAGCAGCTTCTATGGAAGTCAGCCCCAGCATTTT.

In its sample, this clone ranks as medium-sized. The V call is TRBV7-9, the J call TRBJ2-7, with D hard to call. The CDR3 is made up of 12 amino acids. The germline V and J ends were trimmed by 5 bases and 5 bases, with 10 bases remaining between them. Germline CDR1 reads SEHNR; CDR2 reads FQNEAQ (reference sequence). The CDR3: CASSPESDEQYF. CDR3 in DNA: TGTGCCAGCAGCCCAGAGTCGGACGAGCAGTACTTC.

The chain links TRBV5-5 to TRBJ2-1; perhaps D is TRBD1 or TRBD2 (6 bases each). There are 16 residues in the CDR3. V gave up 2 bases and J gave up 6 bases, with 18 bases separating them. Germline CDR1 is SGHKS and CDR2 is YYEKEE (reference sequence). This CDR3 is CASSFWRQVEGNEQFF. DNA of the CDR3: TGTGCCAGCAGCTTCTGGCGACAGGTGGAGGGCAATGAGCAGTTCTTC.